This note documents a single T cell receptor (beta chain) sequence. The data derive from a study of somatic mutations in cytotoxic T cells in rheumatoid arthritis. The CD4+ and CD8+ fractions came from positive magnetic bead selection and were purity-checked by flow cytometry. Clones were sequenced by immunoSEQ multiplex PCR, and TCRdb holds only the in-frame ones, with some missing. The sample lists some 30,000 clones, around nine tenths seen once, with roughly a tenth in the top ten. Germline-derived CDR1 and CDR2 are MGHRA and YSYEKL. The CDR3 length is 16 residues. Trimming removed 3 bases from V and 0 bases from J, with 13 bases in between.

The TCR originated in an adult with rheumatoid arthritis. The V call is TRBV4-1, the J call TRBJ2-3; possible D gene TRBD2, 5 bases. Input material: CD8+ T cells sorted from blood. DNA for the CDR3: TGCGCCAGCAGCCATCCTGAGGGATTAAGCACAGATACGCAGTATTTT. Its protein product is CASSHPEGLSTDTQYF.